This T cell receptor beta chain was recovered during a study of human T cells and chemical hapten exposure. Background on the study: From small differences in pooled library volume came most of the variation in per-sample TCR yields. General study points: High-frequency TCRs, those above 1 in 1000, stayed the same after DPC sensitization.

The library tagged each cDNA molecule with unique molecular identifiers. The authors' processing: The number of TCRs in each sample had a median of about 96,000 and spanned 23,224 to 690,600. TCRdb itself ran the 5' RACE reads through MiXCR, one entry per CDR3 protein. The V and J calls here are based on TCRdb, not the publication. This table has about 120,000 distinct CDR3 sequences, around a fifth appearing once. Unfractionated whole blood served as the source for total RNA extraction. Germline values: CDR1 DFQATT, CDR2 SNEGSKA (reference sequence). The CDR3 runs to 14 residues. A few counts support this clonotype. Its antigen is not known.

The clonotype originates from a human donor in good health. The chain is built from TRBV20-1 and TRBJ2-7, with TRBD2 matching 10 bases. Written as DNA, the CDR3 is TGCAGGACGACGGGGCTAGCGGGAGTGTACGAGCAGTACTTC. It translates to CRTTGLAGVYEQYF.